The sequence of this T cell receptor (beta chain) was determined in a study of cytotoxic CD8 clonotypes in ibrutinib-treated CLL (dated by TCRdb to the early 2020s). Context from the whole study: The cohort was composed of some ten relapsed/refractory and 15 treatment-naive patients; IGHV unmutated status was identified in fewer than 18 patients. Responses were partial in some 24 patients and complete in 2; after median 68 months follow-up, roughly 14 stayed in remission and about twelve progressed. Samples at response were collected after a median of around twelve months of treatment, with a range of about 6 to 36 months. On average, each sample yielded 255,043 productive templates and about 95,000 productive rearrangements. Of the roughly 86 participants in the trial, roughly 25 had longitudinal samples available. Cryopreserved peripheral blood mononuclear cells were obtained before treatment, at response, and at either sustained remission or disease progression. Patients were still on ibrutinib when every remission and progressive disease sample was collected.

V and J lose 1 base and 1 base, and a span of 4 bases separates them. CDR3 length: 13 amino acids, cysteine to phenylalanine. Kept here is only the CDR3 DNA, which spans 39 bases and is read in frame from base 1. The germline V gene (reference sequence) supplies CDR1 MNHEY and CDR2 SMNVEV. Worth noting for this clone: Its specific antigen is unknown. No base qualities exist here, and no much larger clone lies one base off it.

What the time point label conveys for this sample: progressive disease on ibrutinib. For TCR beta library preparation, roughly 2 micrograms of genomic DNA were extracted from the cryopreserved PBMCs. Longitudinal blood samples from CLL patients receiving ibrutinib monotherapy were subjected to high-throughput TCR beta sequencing. The patients took part in an open-label, single-center phase 2 trial of ibrutinib monotherapy. A MiSeq instrument was used for deep resolution sequencing, which targeted depths ranging from 1 in 1 million up to 1 in 200,000 T cells, with coverage averaging 10x for each clonotype. TCR beta libraries were generated with the immunoSEQ hsTCRB Kit. The paper's data handling went like this. ImmunoSEQ Data Assistant and ImmunoSEQ Analyzer were used for data analysis, and V, D and J genes were assigned according to IMGT definitions. Clonality, with values ranging from 0 to 1, was calculated as one minus the normalized Shannon entropy of productive rearrangement frequencies. Public clonotype analysis was restricted to overrepresented clonotypes comprising at least 0.05% of each patient's repertoire. About a dozen repertoires from age-matched healthy donors, obtained from immuneACCESS, served as clonality controls. TCRdb re-hosts the immuneACCESS table, in-frame sequences only. Its copies lack some clones; in the studies checked, an unresolved V gene accounts for under half of them, and the cause for the rest is not known. V and J calls and clone size are given by that table; D and trimming were obtained from the DNA. Within this sample are 150,000 to 200,000 clones, with around nine tenths of them counted one time only. The ten most abundant clones make up 3% to 3.5% of the sample.

Broader findings and caveats from the paper: Baseline clonality exceeded that of age-matched healthy donors and correlated strongly with circulating CD8+ T-cell counts. Sustained-remission and progressing patients did not have matched sampling times, and lymph node repertoires were not examined. An increase in clonality was observed at ibrutinib response, with clonality remaining stable during sustained remission and falling back toward baseline at progression. Public clonotypes were rare and either shrank or stayed stable during treatment, and the rise in clonality at ibrutinib response reflected expansion of private clonotypes.

The clonotype was recovered from a human donor with chronic lymphocytic leukemia. The V gene is TRBV27 and the J gene is TRBJ1-1; confidence is insufficient to name the D gene. The material sequenced was PBMCs, taken at disease progression, from a patient treated with ibrutinib. The DNA sequence is given as TGTGCCAGCAGTTTATGGCGGAACACTGAAGCTTTCTTT. Its product reads: CASSLWRNTEAFF.